Following are 13 T cell receptor beta chains from one sample sequenced in a study of shared clonotypes between healthy human individuals. Libraries were prepared by immunoSEQ multiplex PCR; TCRdb keeps only in-frame clonotypes and omits some of them. The sample consists of some 1,100,000 clones, around 78% of them appearing once. Sample: memory CD4+ T cells from PBMCs. Subset reported: CD45RA-negative fraction. These receptors were collected from a man younger than 35 in good health. Some clones in this sample may be carry-over from other donors' samples.

This clone was counted only a few times. The chain combines TRBV5-1 with TRBJ2-1, with TRBD2 identical over 9 bases. Germline V gene data show CDR1 as SGHRS and CDR2 as YFSETQ. This CDR3 is built from 15 residues. V lost 4 bases, J lost 5 bases, and 7 bases stayed unmatched. In DNA form, the CDR3 reads TGCGCCAGCAGCACCTGGACTAGCGACAACAATGAGCAGTTCTTC. Its translation is CASSTWTSDNNEQFF.

The chain recombines TRBV20-1 with TRBJ2-2; perhaps TRBD1 as D (5 bases). The germline V and J ends were trimmed by 5 bases and 6 bases, with 7 bases remaining between them. Germline loops: CDR1 DFQATT, CDR2 SNEGSKA (reference sequence). This CDR3 is 11 amino acids long. The CDR3 protein is CSAEGAGELFF. The CDR3 nucleotides are TGCAGTGCTGAAGGGGCCGGGGAGCTGTTTTTT.

This clone was picked up one time. The gene calls are TRBV4-1 and TRBJ2-3; possibly TRBD1 for D (5 bases). The CDR3 has 15 amino acids. The germline CDR1 and CDR2 sequences are MGHRA and YSYEKL. V shed 0 bases and J shed 2 bases, with 9 bases lying between them. The CDR3 nucleotides are TGCGCCAGCAGCCAAGAAGGGGTTAACACAGATACGCAGTATTTT. As protein: CASSQEGVNTDTQYF.

The genes are TRBV5-1 and TRBJ2-5, with 10 bases lining up with TRBD2. The CDR3 is 15 residues long. The germline V gene has CDR1 SGHRS and CDR2 YFSETQ. V dropped 3 bases and J dropped 1; count of bases not matched to a gene: 3. CDR3 sequence reads: CASSWGLAIQETQYF. The CDR3 nucleotides read TGCGCCAGCAGCTGGGGACTAGCGATCCAAGAGACCCAGTACTTC. Using reference TRBV5-1 and TRBJ2-5 for the parts outside the CDR3, the full variable domain is KAGVTQTPRYLIKTRGQQVTLSCSPISGHRSVSWYQQTPGQGLQFLFEYFSETQRNKGNFPGRFSGRQFSNSRSEMNVSTLELGDSALYLCASSWGLAIQETQYFGPGTRLLVL.

This clone was recorded a few times. This chain joins TRBV5-1 and TRBJ2-2, with D hard to call. The length of the CDR3 is 16 residues. Trimming cost V 7 bases and J 0 bases, with 16 bases left between them. Germline loops: CDR1 SGHRS, CDR2 YFSETQ. CDR3 residues: CASGSRLGANTGELFF. Here the CDR3 DNA reads TGCGCCAGCGGTTCCCGATTGGGCGCGAACACCGGGGAGCTGTTTTTT. Full variable domain (remainder filled in from reference TRBV5-1 and TRBJ2-2): KAGVTQTPRYLIKTRGQQVTLSCSPISGHRSVSWYQQTPGQGLQFLFEYFSETQRNKGNFPGRFSGRQFSNSRSEMNVSTLELGDSALYLCASGSRLGANTGELFFGEGSRLTVL.

The J gene is TRBJ1-2, the V gene TRBV6-4, with D tentatively TRBD1 (5 bases). CDR3 size: 17 residues. Germline V CDR1 and CDR2: MRHNA, SNTAGT. The V end lost 8 bases, the J end lost 1 base, and 23 bases lay between the germline ends. CDR3 DNA sequence: TGTGCCAGCGGTTCAATCAGGTCAGGGAGGGATAACTATGGCTACACCTTC. Translated, it gives CASGSIRSGRDNYGYTF.

The genes are TRBV2 and TRBJ2-7, with a tentative D call TRBD1 (5 bases). V gave up 3 bases and J gave up 4 bases, with 13 bases separating them. This CDR3 comprises 14 residues. Germline CDR1 reads SNHLY; CDR2 reads FYNNEI. CDR3 residues: CASSEQTDFYEQYF. The CDR3 nucleotides are TGTGCCAGCAGTGAGCAGACAGACTTTTACGAGCAGTACTTC.

The J gene is TRBJ2-7, the V gene TRBV27; D call uncertain. CDR1 MNHEY and CDR2 SMNVEV come from the germline V gene (reference sequence). The CDR3 is 15 amino acids. V lost 5 bases and J lost 0, with 14 bases in between. CDR3 nucleotides: TGTGCCAGCAGTCTGGACCCTGCGAGCTCCTACGAGCAGTACTTC. Encoded protein: CASSLDPASSYEQYF.

The chain links TRBV7-2 to TRBJ2-3; the D is unclear. The CDR3 extends over 13 amino acids. Looked up from germline, CDR1 is SGHTA and CDR2 is FQGNSA. The germline V and J ends were trimmed by 2 bases and 5 bases, with 8 bases remaining between them. CDR3 sequence (DNA): TGTGCCAGCAGCTTAAGGCCAGGAGATACGCAGTATTTT. This encodes CASSLRPGDTQYF.

This clone was detected many times. At one end the junction does not follow the germline gene, possibly because of a read error. J is TRBJ2-1 and V is TRBV7-2, with 8 bases that match TRBD2. The CDR3 totals 16 residues. Germline V lookup: CDR1 SGHTA, CDR2 FQGNSA. CDR3 amino acids: CASSLASGYPYNEQFF. CDR3 DNA: TGTGCCAGCAGCCTAGCTAGCGGGTACCCCTACAATGAGCAGTTCTTC.

Many counts were recorded for this clone. V usage is TRBV4-2 and J usage is TRBJ2-2; D remains ambiguous. The V end lost 0 bases, the J end lost 4 bases, and 6 bases lay between the germline ends. The CDR3 consists of 14 residues. Per germline, CDR1 LGHNA and CDR2 YNFKEQ. CDR3 loop: CASSQDPGTGELFF. The CDR3, as DNA: TGTGCCAGCAGCCAAGATCCAGGCACCGGGGAGCTGTTTTTT.

V and J are TRBV30 and TRBJ1-6; a possible D gene is TRBD1 (6 bases). V was shortened by 0 bases and J by 7 bases, with 16 bases between the two germline ends. The CDR3 is 16 amino acids. Germline CDR1 reads GTSNPN; CDR2 reads SVGIG (reference sequence). Written as DNA, the CDR3 is TGTGCCTGGAGTGTACGGGGGGGGCCCCAGAATTCACCCCTCCACTTT. Translation gives CAWSVRGGPQNSPLHF.

Only a few counts were recorded for this clone. The rearrangement joins TRBV6-5 to TRBJ1-4; D possibly corresponds to TRBD1 (5 bases). V was cut by 8 bases and J by 8 bases, with 15 bases left in between. The CDR3 sequence is 13 residues long. CDR1 MNHEY and CDR2 SVGAGI come from the germline V gene. The CDR3 nucleotides read TGTGCCAGCCGATCCGCCGGGACCGAAAAACTGTTTTTT. As protein: CASRSAGTEKLFF.